The 16 T cell receptor beta chains presented below share a single source sample, sequenced in a study of shared clonotypes between healthy human individuals. TCRdb's table, derived via immunoSEQ multiplex PCR, lists solely in-frame clones and lacks some. The sample carries over 2,000,000 clones, 80% to 95% recorded once. It was CD45RO-negative cells, positively selected for CCR7, that made up naive CD8 cells, with terminally differentiated effector memory CD45RA+ cells excluded. The specimen was naive CD8+ T cells from PBMCs. These receptors were obtained from a man aged 18 to 30 in good health. Some clones in this sample may be carry-over from other donors' samples.

This chain joins TRBV4-3 and TRBJ2-2; 7 bases line up with TRBD1. With 1 base clipped from V and 5 bases from J, the junction kept 7 bases outside the gene matches. The germline V gene encodes CDR1 LGHNA and CDR2 YSLEER. The CDR3 consists of 16 residues. The DNA of the CDR3 is TGCGCCAGCAGCCAAGTCGAGGGGGCGGGTACCGGGGAGCTGTTTTTT. Translated: CASSQVEGAGTGELFF.

This clone was detected once. The chain recombines TRBV27 with TRBJ2-7; the match to TRBD2 covers 11 bases. CDR1 is MNHEY, CDR2 SMNVEV, per germline (reference sequence). The CDR3 spans 14 residues. With 10 bases clipped from V and 0 bases from J, the junction kept 5 bases outside the gene matches. The CDR3 reads CATRLAGSSYEQYF. The CDR3 region has the DNA TGTGCCACACGACTAGCGGGGAGCTCCTACGAGCAGTACTTC.

The chain uses TRBV28 and TRBJ1-3, with 8 bases fitting TRBD1. Per the germline V gene, CDR1 is MDHEN and CDR2 is SYDVKM. The CDR3 has 15 amino acids. J was trimmed by 8 bases and V by 4 bases; bases with no gene match: 10. The CDR3 coding sequence is TGTGCCAGCAGTTGGACAGGGTGGGATCTGGACACCATATATTTT. Translating gives CASSWTGWDLDTIYF.

V is TRBV12-5 and J is TRBJ2-1, with 7 bases identical to TRBD1. This CDR3 is 15 amino acids long. Trimming cost V 3 bases and J 3 bases; bases outside gene matches: 5. The V gene's germline CDR1 is LGHNT and CDR2 FRNRAP. This CDR3 reads CASGLTTGNYNEQFF. In nucleotides, the CDR3 is TGTGCTAGTGGTTTAACGACAGGGAACTACAATGAGCAGTTCTTC.

Note on this clone: A much larger clone differs from this one at a single base, so this may be a read error. Different DNA sequences within this sample yield the same CDR3. The chain links TRBV11-2 to TRBJ2-2; D remains ambiguous. Germline lookup yields CDR1 SGHAT and CDR2 FQNNGV. The CDR3 has 14 residues. The V end lost 1 base, the J end lost 1 base, and 4 bases lay between the germline ends. The CDR3 nucleotides read TGTGCCAGCAGCTTAGGGGGGAACACCGGGGAGCTGTTTTTT. Translation: CASSLGGNTGELFF. The full variable domain, with the rest looked up from reference TRBV11-2 and TRBJ2-2, is EAGVAQSPRYKIIEKRQSVAFWCNPISGHATLYWYQQILGQGPKLLIQFQNNGVVDDSQLPKDRFSAERLKGVDSTLKIQPAKLEDSAVYLCASSLGGNTGELFFGEGSRLTVL.

This clone appeared a single time. This chain joins TRBV30 and TRBJ2-2; TRBD2 might be the D (5 bases). This CDR3 spans 14 amino acids. CDR1 is GTSNPN and CDR2 is SVGIG in the germline V gene (reference sequence). The germline V and J ends were trimmed by 3 bases and 6 bases, with 14 bases remaining between them. CDR3 region: CAWSEGSFAGELFF. The CDR3 bases are TGTGCCTGGAGCGAGGGCTCTTTCGCCGGGGAGCTGTTTTTT.

This rearrangement joins TRBV19 to TRBJ1-2; D might be TRBD1 (6 bases). This CDR3 has 15 amino acids. Trimming pared 7 bases from V and 4 bases from J, leaving 19 bases between. In germline, CDR1 is LNHDA, CDR2 SQIVND (reference sequence). The CDR3 DNA reads as TGTGCCAGTACCCCGGGCGGGGCCAGGGGCTATGGCTACACCTTC. Its protein product is CASTPGGARGYGYTF. The full variable domain, with the rest looked up from reference TRBV19 and TRBJ1-2, is DGGITQSPKYLFRKEGQNVTLSCEQNLNHDAMYWYRQDPGQGLRLIYYSQIVNDFQKGDIAEGYSVSREKKESFPLTVTSAQKNPTAFYLCASTPGGARGYGYTFGSGTRLTVV.

The chain couples TRBV2 to TRBJ2-6; D assignment may be TRBD1 or TRBD2 (5 bases each). The CDR3 contains 20 residues. The ends were cut back, 2 bases at V and 0 bases at J, with 20 bases in the middle. From germline, CDR1 is SNHLY and CDR2 FYNNEI. The CDR3 sequence is CASSESTGTEYGSGANVLTF. In DNA, the CDR3 is TGTGCCAGCAGTGAAAGTACCGGGACCGAGTACGGCTCTGGGGCCAACGTCCTGACTTTC. Together with reference TRBV2 and TRBJ2-6, the CDR3 gives the full variable domain: EPEVTQTPSHQVTQMGQEVILRCVPISNHLYFYWYRQILGQKVEFLVSFYNNEISEKSEIFDDQFSVERPDGSNFTLKIRSTKLEDSAMYFCASSESTGTEYGSGANVLTFGAGSRLTVL.

The J gene is TRBJ2-7, the V gene TRBV5-8, with no clear D. The CDR3 has 14 amino acids. Deletions cut 0 bases from V and 3 bases from J, with 10 bases between. The germline gives CDR1 SGHTS, CDR2 YDEGEE. The CDR3 coding sequence is TGTGCCAGCAGCTTGGCGCGGTGGGGCTACGAGCAGTACTTC. Residues: CASSLARWGYEQYF.

The chain couples TRBV7-9 to TRBJ2-7; D gene unclear. Trimming took off 4 bases at V and 5 bases at J, with 15 bases between the two ends. Germline CDR1 SEHNR, CDR2 FQNEAQ (reference sequence). CDR3 length: 14 residues. The DNA for the CDR3 is TGTGCCAGCAGCTCTCGCCTGCTAGGCCACGAGCAGTACTTC. Protein sequence: CASSSRLLGHEQYF.

This CDR3 reads CASSRRPGQGYEQYF. The CDR3 nucleotides read TGTGCCAGTAGTAGGCGACCGGGACAGGGTTACGAGCAGTACTTC. The rearrangement links TRBV19 to TRBJ2-7; 9 bases line up with TRBD1. Per germline, CDR1 LNHDA and CDR2 SQIVND (reference sequence). This CDR3 contains 15 residues. V shed 4 bases, J shed 4 bases, and the junction held 8 bases outside the gene matches.

The rearrangement joins TRBV19 to TRBJ2-7; D is perhaps TRBD1 (6 bases). V was pared by 1 base and J by 3 bases, with 19 bases between. The CDR3 sequence is 17 residues long. The V gene's germline CDR1 is LNHDA and CDR2 SQIVND (reference sequence). The CDR3 nucleotides are TGTGCCAGTAGTATAGGAGGGCCTCGGGGACACCTCTACGAGCAGTACTTC. Residues: CASSIGGPRGHLYEQYF.

In nucleotides, the CDR3 is TGCGCCAGCAGTGAGTTTTCCTGGGACAGACCGTTCTTC. It yields the protein CASSEFSWDRPFF. The chain carries TRBV10-1 and TRBJ2-1; 7 nucleotides match TRBD1. This CDR3 contains 13 residues. V shed 1 base, J shed 15 bases, and the junction held 9 bases outside the gene matches. The germline CDR1 and CDR2 sequences are WNHNN and SYGVQD (reference sequence).

This rearrangement joins TRBV5-8 to TRBJ2-7; 11 positions match TRBD1. The germline V gene encodes CDR1 SGHTS and CDR2 YDEGEE. The ends lost 4 bases at V and 3 bases at J; junction bases unmatched: 6. The CDR3 consists of 15 residues. In nucleotides, the CDR3 is TGTGCCAGCAGCCATAGGACAGGGGGCTTCTACGAGCAGTACTTC. It yields the protein CASSHRTGGFYEQYF.

The chain employs TRBV7-3 and TRBJ2-5; the match to TRBD1 covers 8 bases. V gave up 3 bases and J gave up 3 bases; unmatched junction bases: 6. This CDR3 spans 15 amino acids. Looked up from germline, CDR1 is SGHTA and CDR2 is FQGTGA. The chain's CDR3 is CASSLTGASEETQYF. DNA for the CDR3: TGTGCCAGCAGCTTGACAGGGGCGTCCGAAGAGACCCAGTACTTC.

The genes are TRBV27 and TRBJ2-1; 7 nucleotides line up with TRBD2. Germline-derived CDR1 and CDR2 are MNHEY and SMNVEV (reference sequence). V trimming: 6 bases; J trimming: 4 bases; junction bases outside the gene matches: 12. The CDR3 contains 16 residues. This chain's CDR3 is CASSLQGGEGYNEQFF. DNA for the CDR3: TGTGCCAGCAGCCTGCAGGGAGGGGAGGGGTACAATGAGCAGTTCTTC.